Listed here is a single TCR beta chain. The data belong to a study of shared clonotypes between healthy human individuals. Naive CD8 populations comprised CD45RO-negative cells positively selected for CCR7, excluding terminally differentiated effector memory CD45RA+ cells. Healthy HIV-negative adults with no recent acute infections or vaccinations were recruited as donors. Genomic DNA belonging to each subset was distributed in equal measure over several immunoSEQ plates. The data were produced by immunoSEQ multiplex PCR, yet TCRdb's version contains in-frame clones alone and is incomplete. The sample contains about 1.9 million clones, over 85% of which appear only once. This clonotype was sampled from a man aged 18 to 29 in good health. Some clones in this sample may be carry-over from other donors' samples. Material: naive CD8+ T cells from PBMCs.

CDR3 sequence reads: CAWRQRGGASSYEQYF. CDR3 bases: TGTGCCTGGAGGCAACGCGGCGGGGCTAGCTCCTACGAGCAGTACTTC. The V call is TRBV30, the J call TRBJ2-7, with D tentatively TRBD2 (6 bases). CDR1 and CDR2 from the germline V gene are GTSNPN and SVGIG (reference sequence). The V gene lost 3 bases and the J gene lost 0 bases, with 18 bases spanning the gap. The CDR3 is 16 amino acids.